These 16 T cell receptor beta chains originate from one sample sequenced in a study of OX40 agonist ivuxolimab in advanced cancers. The method behind the library was the immunoSEQ multiplex PCR assay. The immuneACCESS repertoire file appears here via TCRdb, limited to in-frame rearrangements. These files lack a portion of the clones; in checked studies, under half of the deficit traces to unresolved V genes, and the cause of the others is not known. The sample includes approximately 25,000 clones, with about nine tenths observed a single time. In total, the top ten clones hold 49% of the sample. Sequenced here: CD4+ or CD8+ T cells sorted from blood, sampled in a trial of the OX40 agonist ivuxolimab. The receptors were gathered from an adult with an advanced solid tumor such as melanoma, head and neck, liver or kidney cancer.

Only one count was recorded for this clone. V usage is TRBV27 and J usage is TRBJ2-3, with TRBD2 identical over 10 bases. Trimming cost V 6 bases and J 4 bases; bases outside gene matches: 4. This CDR3 comprises 14 residues. From germline, CDR1 is MNHEY and CDR2 SMNVEV (reference sequence). CDR3 coding DNA: TGTGCCAGCAGGCTAGCGGGAGCTTCAGATACGCAGTATTTT. Its protein is CASRLAGASDTQYF.

The chain couples TRBV6-4 to TRBJ1-2; D gene uncertain. From germline, CDR1 is MRHNA and CDR2 SNTAGT. Trimming removed 6 bases from V and 2 bases from J, with 10 bases in between. CDR3 length equals 13 residues. The CDR3 spells CASSPDKNYGYTF. In DNA, the CDR3 is TGTGCCAGCAGCCCCGACAAGAACTATGGCTACACCTTC.

The chain employs TRBV7-9 and TRBJ2-7; D is unclear. The CDR3 length is 15 residues. Trimming took off 1 base at V and 3 bases at J, with 13 bases between the two ends. The germline CDR1 and CDR2 sequences are SEHNR and FQNEAQ (reference sequence). DNA for the CDR3: TGTGCCAGCAGCTTAGGGGGTTCTCATTTCTACGAGCAGTACTTC. Its translation: CASSLGGSHFYEQYF. The entire variable domain, with the rest obtained from reference TRBV7-9 and TRBJ2-7, is as follows: DTGVSQNPRHKITKRGQNVTFRCDPISEHNRLYWYRQTLGQGPEFLTYFQNEAQLEKSRLLSDRFSAERPKGSFSTLEIQRTEQGDSAMYLCASSLGGSHFYEQYFGPGTRLTVT.

This chain connects TRBV4-2 to TRBJ2-7; TRBD1 is a possible D gene (6 bases). The CDR3 consists of 14 residues. V lost 5 bases and J lost 0, with 11 bases in between. The germline gives CDR1 LGHNA, CDR2 YNFKEQ. CDR3 DNA: TGTGCCAGCAGCGGGCAGGGGAGCTCCTACGAGCAGTACTTC. Translated: CASSGQGSSYEQYF.

In this sample, this clone turned up once. The V and J genes are TRBV11-2 and TRBJ1-4, with TRBD1 matching over 8 bases. The CDR3 contains 18 residues. V trimming: 2 bases; J trimming: 4 bases; junction bases outside the gene matches: 12. Germline CDR1 is SGHAT and CDR2 is FQNNGV. The CDR3 nucleotides are TGTGCCAGCAGCTTAACGGGAGATGGACAGGGATATAATGAAAAACTGTTTTTT. This gives the protein CASSLTGDGQGYNEKLFF.

This chain joins TRBV19 and TRBJ2-1, with D uncertain. Between the trimmed V and J ends, which lost 5 bases and 7 bases, there was a span of 12 bases. Germline loops: CDR1 LNHDA, CDR2 SQIVND (reference sequence). The CDR3 length is 13 residues. The DNA of the CDR3 is TGTGCCAGTAGTCAGTCCTTACGGAATGAGCAGTTCTTC. This gives the protein CASSQSLRNEQFF.

The chain has TRBV18 and TRBJ2-7, with 15 nucleotides matching TRBD2. This CDR3 has 18 amino acids. Trimming at V came to 5 bases and at J to 7 bases, leaving 15 bases not matched to a gene. Looked up from germline, CDR1 is KGHSH and CDR2 is LQKENI. The CDR3 protein is CASSSRTSGRADPIEQYF. The CDR3 nucleotides are TGTGCCAGCTCATCCAGGACTAGCGGGAGGGCCGATCCTATTGAGCAGTACTTC.

This chain connects TRBV11-2 to TRBJ2-7, with D perhaps TRBD2 (5 bases). This CDR3 comprises 14 residues. Germline V lookup: CDR1 SGHAT, CDR2 FQNNGV. Trimming stripped 5 bases from V and 3 bases from J, with 14 bases between. The CDR3 reads CASSDYRDRYEQYF. CDR3 sequence (DNA): TGTGCCAGCAGCGACTACCGGGATCGCTACGAGCAGTACTTC.

The chain employs TRBV4-2 and TRBJ2-7, with TRBD2 matching over 10 bases. With 1 base clipped from V and 7 bases from J, the junction kept 7 bases outside the gene matches. CDR1 and CDR2 (germline): LGHNA, YNFKEQ. The CDR3 totals 15 residues. The CDR3 region has the DNA TGTGCCAGCAGCCAAGTGGGGCTAGCGGGAGAAGAGCAGTACTTC. Protein sequence: CASSQVGLAGEEQYF.

The CDR3 sequence: CASSPTWNTEAFF. The CDR3 DNA reads as TGTGCCAGCAGCCCCACGTGGAACACTGAAGCTTTCTTT. The chain uses TRBV7-2 and TRBJ1-1, with unresolved D. CDR1 and CDR2 (germline): SGHTA, FQGNSA. This CDR3 comprises 13 residues. V shed 5 bases and J shed 1 base, with 8 bases lying between them.

The chain has TRBV21-1 and TRBJ2-5; the table calls TRBD2, which could not be checked here. TRBV21-1 corresponds to a pseudogene. The CDR3 runs 17 residues. CDR3 loop: CASSCRCQREGGETQYF. The CDR3 nucleotides are TGTGCCAGCAGCTGCCGGTGCCAGCGGGAGGGTGGAGAGACCCAGTACTTC.

This chain joins TRBV6-1 and TRBJ1-2, with D possibly matching TRBD1 (6 bases). The V and J ends lost 2 bases and 8 bases respectively, with 15 bases between them. The CDR3 runs to 14 residues. Germline assignment: CDR1 MNHNS and CDR2 SASEGT. CDR3 bases: TGTGCCAGCAGTGAATGGGAGGGGGAGAGGGGCTACACCTTC. This codes for CASSEWEGERGYTF.

This clone showed up just a few times. The V and J genes are TRBV30 and TRBJ1-1, with TRBD1 identical over 8 bases. The ends lost 2 bases at V and 3 bases at J; junction bases unmatched: 2. Germline V gene data show CDR1 as GTSNPN and CDR2 as SVGIG (reference sequence). The CDR3 loop spans 13 amino acids. Written as DNA, the CDR3 is TGTGCCTGGAGTCACAGGGGGGACACTGAAGCTTTCTTT. It yields the protein CAWSHRGDTEAFF.

The gene calls are TRBV7-8 and TRBJ2-3; unclear D gene. Looked up from germline, CDR1 is SGHVS and CDR2 is FQNEAQ. Trimming pared 4 bases from V and 0 bases from J, leaving 17 bases between. The CDR3 has 17 amino acids. Written as DNA, the CDR3 is TGTGCCAGCAGCTCCCACCGACAACTACCTAGCACAGATACGCAGTATTTT. Translated, it gives CASSSHRQLPSTDTQYF.

The chain is built from TRBV9 and TRBJ2-5; TRBD1 aligns across 8 bases. CDR3 length: 13 residues. Germline V gene lookup returns CDR1 SGDLS and CDR2 YYNGEE. V was clipped by 5 bases and J by 2 bases; unmatched bases: 2. CDR3 DNA sequence: TGTGCCAGCAGTGGACAGGGACAAGAGACCCAGTACTTC. It is translated as CASSGQGQETQYF.

The rearrangement joins TRBV9 to TRBJ1-1; D gene uncertain. Trimming left V 0 bases short and J 1 base short, with 10 bases between. The CDR3 spans 15 residues. Per the germline V gene, CDR1 is SGDLS and CDR2 is YYNGEE. CDR3 DNA sequence: TGTGCCAGCAGCGTAGGGCAGCTAGAGAACACTGAAGCTTTCTTT. Its protein is CASSVGQLENTEAFF.